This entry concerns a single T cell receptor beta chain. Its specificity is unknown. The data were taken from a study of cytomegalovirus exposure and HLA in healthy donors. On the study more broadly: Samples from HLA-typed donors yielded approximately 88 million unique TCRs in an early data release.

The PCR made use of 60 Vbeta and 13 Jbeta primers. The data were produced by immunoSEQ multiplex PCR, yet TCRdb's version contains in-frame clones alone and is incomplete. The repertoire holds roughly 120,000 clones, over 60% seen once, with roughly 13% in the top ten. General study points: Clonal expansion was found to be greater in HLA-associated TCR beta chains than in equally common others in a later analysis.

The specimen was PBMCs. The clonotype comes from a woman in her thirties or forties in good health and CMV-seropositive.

CDR3 sequence reads: CASSSGTEGQPQHF. CDR3 DNA: TGCGCCAGCAGCTCGGGGACAGAAGGGCAGCCCCAGCATTTT. The chain employs TRBV5-1 and TRBJ1-5; 7 bases fit TRBD1. Losses at the gene ends were 3 bases for V and 7 bases for J; bases not matched to a gene: 7. Germline V lookup: CDR1 SGHRS, CDR2 YFSETQ. The CDR3 spans 14 residues. Drawing the rest from reference TRBV5-1 and TRBJ1-5, the complete variable domain is KAGVTQTPRYLIKTRGQQVTLSCSPISGHRSVSWYQQTPGQGLQFLFEYFSETQRNKGNFPGRFSGRQFSNSRSEMNVSTLELGDSALYLCASSSGTEGQPQHFGDGTRLSIL.